These 5 T cell receptor beta chains originate from one sample sequenced in a study of blood T cell repertoires in COVID-19. Data came from immunoSEQ multiplex PCR; TCRdb stores just in-frame clones and leaves some out. Here the sample spans roughly 200,000 clones, roughly 85% being singletons. The sequenced sample was peripheral blood. The receptors were gathered from a human donor with active or convalescent COVID-19. The donor label of this sample is uncertain.

The chain carries TRBV7-9 and TRBJ2-7, with 10 positions matching TRBD1. The CDR3 sequence is 15 residues long. Trimming cost V 5 bases and J 5 bases; bases outside gene matches: 9. Germline lookup yields CDR1 SEHNR and CDR2 FQNEAQ (reference sequence). CDR3 sequence: CASSPGTGVSDEQYF. As DNA, the CDR3 is TGTGCCAGCAGCCCCGGGACAGGGGTTTCCGACGAGCAGTACTTC.

V and J are TRBV7-2 and TRBJ2-5, with 12 bases that match TRBD2. There are 17 residues in the CDR3. Trimming removed 5 bases from V and 5 bases from J; junction bases left unmatched: 12. Germline CDR1 and CDR2: SGHTA and FQGNSA. This chain's CDR3 is CASSPPSGRALWETQYF. The DNA for the CDR3 is TGTGCCAGCAGCCCCCCTAGCGGGAGGGCCCTGTGGGAGACCCAGTACTTC.

The gene calls are TRBV10-3 and TRBJ1-3; D gene uncertain. V was pared by 5 bases and J by 0 bases, with 8 bases between. CDR1 and CDR2 from the germline V gene are ENHRY and SYGVKD. This CDR3 comprises 14 residues. CDR3 loop: CAISSHLSGNTIYF. The CDR3 DNA follows: TGTGCCATCAGTAGCCACCTCTCTGGAAACACCATATATTTT.

The gene calls are TRBV11-3 and TRBJ1-3, with 7 nucleotides matching TRBD1. The CDR3 covers 16 residues. Per germline, CDR1 SGHNT and CDR2 YENEEA. V dropped 1 base and J dropped 1; count of bases not matched to a gene: 4. The CDR3: CASSLGGDRSGNTIYF. CDR3 coding DNA: TGTGCCAGCAGCTTAGGGGGGGACAGATCTGGAAACACCATATATTTT.

This clone was picked up a small number of times. This chain uses TRBV5-1 with TRBJ2-5, with a weak D call TRBD1 (5 bases). The length of the CDR3 is 13 residues. From germline, CDR1 is SGHRS and CDR2 YFSETQ. The V end was cut by 0 bases, the J end by 5 bases, with 8 bases between. The CDR3 here is CASSLGNRETQYF. For the CDR3, the DNA is TGCGCCAGCAGCTTGGGAAACAGGGAGACCCAGTACTTC.